This TCR beta chain was sequenced in a study of cytomegalovirus exposure and HLA in healthy donors. Study-level findings and limits: Immune exposure information comprised only CMV serostatus. An analysis done earlier found most TCR beta V segments productive about 87% or about 30% of the time. HLA-A and HLA-B allele assignments for most subjects were reportedly predicted accurately using TCR beta sequences.

The primer mix had 60 Vbeta and 13 Jbeta primers. The data were produced by immunoSEQ multiplex PCR, yet TCRdb's version contains in-frame clones alone and is incomplete. The table includes about 140,000 clones, less than 10% detected once. CDR3 length: 17 amino acids. V was pared by 3 bases and J by 0 bases, with 5 bases of the junction left unmatched. The germline gives CDR1 SGHRS, CDR2 YFSETQ. The donors gave bone marrow, and they were healthy. As to this clone: The antigen remains undetermined.

The genes are TRBV5-1 and TRBJ2-2; TRBD2 aligns across 10 bases. The receptor was derived from a man in his forties or fifties in good health and CMV-seronegative. The specimen sequenced was PBMCs. CDR3 region: CASSWGLATTNTGELFF. The CDR3 nucleotides are TGCGCCAGCAGCTGGGGACTAGCGACCACGAACACCGGGGAGCTGTTTTTT.